The present TCR beta chain was sequenced within a study of blood T cell repertoires in COVID-19. Trimming took 0 bases from V and 0 from J, leaving 12 bases between them. This CDR3 is built from 16 residues. CDR1 is MRHNA, CDR2 SNTAGT, per germline. Using immunoSEQ multiplex PCR, the repertoire was profiled, and TCRdb retains in-frame clones only, with some absent. The sample includes tens of thousands of clones, more than 85% seen only once; the top ten take about 2.2%. The V gene is TRBV6-4, the J gene TRBJ2-7; possibly TRBD2 for D (6 bases). The TCR was taken from a man over 45 with active COVID-19. Sequencing was carried out using peripheral blood. CDR3 region: CASSDSNPGLSYEQYF. In DNA form, the CDR3 reads TGTGCCAGCAGTGACTCAAATCCGGGACTCTCCTACGAGCAGTACTTC.